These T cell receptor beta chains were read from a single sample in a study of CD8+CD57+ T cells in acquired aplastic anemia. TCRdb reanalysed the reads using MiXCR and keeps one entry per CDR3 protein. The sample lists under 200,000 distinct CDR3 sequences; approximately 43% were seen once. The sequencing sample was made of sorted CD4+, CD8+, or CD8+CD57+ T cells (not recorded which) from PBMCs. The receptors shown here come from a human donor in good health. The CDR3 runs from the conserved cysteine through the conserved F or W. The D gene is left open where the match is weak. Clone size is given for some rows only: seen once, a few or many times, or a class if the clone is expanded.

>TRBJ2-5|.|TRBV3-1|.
TGTGCCAGCAGCCCCGCGTACGAGACCCAGTACTTC
CASSPAYETQYF
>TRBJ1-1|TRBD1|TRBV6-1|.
TGTGCCAGCAGCAAAGGGACAGCGAACACTGAAGCTTTCTTT
CASSKGTANTEAFF
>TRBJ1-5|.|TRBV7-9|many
TGTGCCAGCAGCCCCGGGACTGCGGGCAATCAGCCCCAGCATTTT
CASSPGTAGNQPQHF
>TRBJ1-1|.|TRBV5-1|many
TGCGCCAGCAGCCTGCGGTGGGGGACCACTGAAGCTTTCTTT
CASSLRWGTTEAFF
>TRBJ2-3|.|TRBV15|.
TGTGCCACCAGCAGAGATGGACTCCAGAAAGATACGCAGTATTTT
CATSRDGLQKDTQYF
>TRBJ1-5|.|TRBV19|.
TGTGCCAGTAGCCCTGCATCGGGGGGAAGTAGCAGTCAGCCCCAGCATTTT
CASSPASGGSSSQPQHF
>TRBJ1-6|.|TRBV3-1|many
TGTGCCAGCAGCCGAGATGCAGGGAGCTCCTATAATTCACCCCTCCACTTT
CASSRDAGSSYNSPLHF
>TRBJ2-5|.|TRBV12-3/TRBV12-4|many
TGTGCCAGCAGGACGTATGGGGAGACCCAGTACTTC
CASRTYGETQYF
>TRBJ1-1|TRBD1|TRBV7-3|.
TGTGCCAGCAGCACGACAGGGAGCACTGAAGCTTTCTTT
CASSTTGSTEAFF
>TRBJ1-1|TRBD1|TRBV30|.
TGTGCCAGGGGGCAGGGGGCCCTCGCTGAAGCTTTCTTT
CARGQGALAEAFF
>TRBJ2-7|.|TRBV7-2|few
TGTGCCAGCAGCCGGCAGGCTTCCTACGAGCAGTACTTC
CASSRQASYEQYF
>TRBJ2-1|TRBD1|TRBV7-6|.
TGTGCCAGCAGCTTAGGGACAGGGTCCTACAATGAGCAGTTCTTC
CASSLGTGSYNEQFF
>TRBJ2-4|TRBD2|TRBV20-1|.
TGCAGTGCTATTTCCGCGGGGGGTGCCAAAAACATTCAGTACTTC
CSAISAGGAKNIQYF
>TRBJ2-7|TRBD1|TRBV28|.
TGTGCCAGCAGGGACAGGAACTCCTACGAGCAGTACTTC
CASRDRNSYEQYF
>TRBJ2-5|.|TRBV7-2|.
TGTGCCAGCAGCTTACAGGGAGAGACCCAGTACTTC
CASSLQGETQYF
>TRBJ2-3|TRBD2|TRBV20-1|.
TGCAGTGCTACCCCGGGACTAGCGGACCCCACAGATACGCAGTATTTT
CSATPGLADPTDTQYF
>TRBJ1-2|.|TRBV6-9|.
TGTGCCAGCAGTTATTCGAAGTGGCAGACTCGCTCAGATGGGTATGGCTACACCTTC
CASSYSKWQTRSDGYGYTF
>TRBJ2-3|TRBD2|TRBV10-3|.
TGTGCCATCAGTGAGTCGGGAGCGGGGGGGGTCACAGATACGCAGTATTTT
CAISESGAGGVTDTQYF
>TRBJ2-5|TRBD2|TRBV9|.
TGTGCCAGCAGCCGTAGGATAGCGGGAGGGCAAGAGACCCAGTACTTC
CASSRRIAGGQETQYF
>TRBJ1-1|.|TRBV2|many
TGTGCCAGCAGTGTGGGGACTCCGAGACGGAACACTGAAGCTTTCTTT
CASSVGTPRRNTEAFF
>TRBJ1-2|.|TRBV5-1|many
TGCGCCAGCAGCTTGGTTGACGGAAACTATGGCTACACCTTC
CASSLVDGNYGYTF
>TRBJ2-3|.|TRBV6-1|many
TGTGCCAGCAGTCCCCTTGGTGGAGATACGCAGTATTTT
CASSPLGGDTQYF
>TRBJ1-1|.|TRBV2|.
TGTGCCAGCATACGGGGGACTGAAGCTTTCTTT
CASIRGTEAFF
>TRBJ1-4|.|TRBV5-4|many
TGTGCCAGCAGCCTTCGGGACGGACAAAATGAAAAACTGTTTTTT
CASSLRDGQNEKLFF
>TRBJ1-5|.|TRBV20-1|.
TGCAGTGCTCCCGGGGAGGGGGGACGGAATCAGCCCCAGCATTTT
CSAPGEGGRNQPQHF
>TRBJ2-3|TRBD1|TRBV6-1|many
TGTGCCAGCTTGGACAGGGACTTCACAGATACGCAGTATTTT
CASLDRDFTDTQYF
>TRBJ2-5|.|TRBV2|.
TGTGCCAGCGGGACATTGAAAGAGACCCAGTACTTC
CASGTLKETQYF
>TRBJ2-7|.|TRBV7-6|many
TGTGCCAGCAGCTTCATAGCGGAAGGGACCTACGAGCAGTACTTC
CASSFIAEGTYEQYF
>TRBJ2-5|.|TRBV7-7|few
TGTGCCAGCAGCTCCGGCAGGGTATGGCAAGAGACCCAGTACTTC
CASSSGRVWQETQYF
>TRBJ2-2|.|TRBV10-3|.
TGTGTCATCAGTGAGCAAGCAGGGATCACCGGGGAGCTGTTTTTT
CVISEQAGITGELFF
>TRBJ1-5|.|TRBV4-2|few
TGTGCCAGCAGCCAAGAAGGGCCGACTTGGGGCAATCAGCCCCAGCATTTT
CASSQEGPTWGNQPQHF
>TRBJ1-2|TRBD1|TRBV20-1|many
TGCAGTGCTAGAGATGATGTAGGACAGGGGGCCCGCTATGGCTACACCTTC
CSARDDVGQGARYGYTF
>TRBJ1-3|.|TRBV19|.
TGTGCCAGTAGTATAGAGGGGACGAGCTCTGGAAACACCATATATTTT
CASSIEGTSSGNTIYF
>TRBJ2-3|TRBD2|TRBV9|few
TGTGCCAGCAGCCCCCCTAGCGGGGGGTTCACAGATACGCAGTATTTT
CASSPPSGGFTDTQYF
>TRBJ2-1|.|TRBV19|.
TGTGCCAGTAGAGAGCTGCCGACCAACAATGAGCAGTTCTTC
CASRELPTNNEQFF
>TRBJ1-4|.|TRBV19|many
TGTGCCAGTACGGGACGGTCAGTTGCAACTAATGAAAAACTGTTTTTT
CASTGRSVATNEKLFF
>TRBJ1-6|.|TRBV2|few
TGTGCCAGCAGTGAAGGAAATTCACCCCTCCACTTT
CASSEGNSPLHF
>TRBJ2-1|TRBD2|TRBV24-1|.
TGTGCCACCAGTGTAGGGACTAGAAGTCGCGATGAGCAGTTCTTC
CATSVGTRSRDEQFF
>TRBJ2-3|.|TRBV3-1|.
TGTGCCAGCACCTCTGCCGGAGATACGCAGTATTTT
CASTSAGDTQYF
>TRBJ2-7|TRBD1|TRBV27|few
TGTGCCAGCAGTTTAAGAGGGACAGCTTACGAGCAGTACTTC
CASSLRGTAYEQYF
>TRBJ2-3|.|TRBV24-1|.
TGTGCCACCCAGGGACGGCTAAGCACAGATACGCAGTATTTT
CATQGRLSTDTQYF
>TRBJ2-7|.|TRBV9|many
TGTGCCAGCAGCCCGGGACCCTACGAGCAGTACTTC
CASSPGPYEQYF
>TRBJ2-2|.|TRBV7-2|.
TGTGCCAGCAGCTTGGGACCCGGGGAGCTGTTTTTT
CASSLGPGELFF
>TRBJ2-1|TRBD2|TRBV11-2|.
TGTGCCAGCAGCTCCGTTGGCGGGGGAAATAATGAGCAGTTCTTC
CASSSVGGGNNEQFF
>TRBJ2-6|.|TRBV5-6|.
TGTGCTAGCAGCTTGGCCCTAGACACTCACCACTCTGGGGCCAACGTCCTGACTTTC
CASSLALDTHHSGANVLTF